The sequence of this T cell receptor beta chain was determined in a study of T-cell reconstitution after alpha-beta-depleted transplantation in children. For TCRbeta, the library was prepared with unique molecular identifiers. One entry per CDR3 protein results from TCRdb running MiXCR on the PCR reads. The sample carries 350,000 to 450,000 distinct CDR3 sequences, approximately 12% recorded once. This clonotype was picked up a small number of times. The germline V gene encodes CDR1 ENHRY and CDR2 SYGVKD. J was trimmed by 4 bases and V by 4 bases; bases with no gene match: 8. The CDR3 length is 16 residues.

This clonotype originated in a human donor who donated a stem cell graft to a child with Fanconi anemia. The material sequenced was PBMCs, taken from the stem cell graft. J is TRBJ2-5 and V is TRBV10-3; 11 nucleotides align to TRBD1. CDR3 DNA: TGTGCCATCAGTGGATCCCCGGGACAGGGGGGAGAGACCCAGTACTTC. Its translation is CAISGSPGQGGETQYF.